Below, one T cell receptor beta chain is given with its context. The antigen is unknown. Trimming at V came to 1 base and at J to 7 bases, leaving 8 bases not matched to a gene. This CDR3 contains 15 residues. A sample-barcoded 5' primer and a J-beta primer mix were used in a second PCR of roughly 7 to 12 cycles. In TCRdb, the 5' RACE reads were re-called with MiXCR into one record per CDR3 protein. The sample has 1.8 million or so distinct CDR3 sequences, approximately 40% seen once. The data were taken from a study of blood T cells in healthy people across ages. Whole-study results and caveats: Leaving the PBMCs unsorted stopped any conclusive comparison of naive versus antigen-experienced cells.

The V gene is TRBV12-3 or TRBV12-4, the J gene TRBJ1-2; TRBD1 matches at 8 bases. The sequence derives from a human donor in good health. Sequenced: blood. CDR3 in amino acids: CASSLDEQGASGYTF. CDR3 DNA: TGTGCCAGCAGTTTAGACGAGCAGGGGGCATCTGGCTACACCTTC.